The 18 T cell receptor beta chains below were found in one sample sequenced in a study of cytomegalovirus exposure and HLA in healthy donors. Primers: 60 Vbeta forward and 13 Jbeta reverse. Repertoires were generated with immunoSEQ multiplex PCR, while TCRdb's copy carries only in-frame clones and drops some. The sample comprises over 150,000 clones, under 70% of which are singletons, and approximately 2.8% rests with the top ten. Material: PBMCs. Receptor source: a woman between 40 and 50 years old in good health and CMV-seropositive.

This clone was observed once. V usage is TRBV4-3 and J usage is TRBJ2-7; TRBD2 is a possible D gene (7 bases). The CDR3 sequence is 16 residues long. Trimming stripped 4 bases from V and 3 bases from J, with 19 bases between. The germline V gene encodes CDR1 LGHNA and CDR2 YSLEER. CDR3 amino acids: CASSPGQRGGVYEQYF. The DNA for the CDR3 is TGCGCCAGCAGCCCCGGACAGAGGGGGGGGGTCTACGAGCAGTACTTC.

The chain recombines TRBV4-1 with TRBJ2-7, with 9 bases fitting TRBD1. Germline CDR1 and CDR2: MGHRA and YSYEKL. The trim removed 3 bases at V and 3 bases at J, leaving 9 bases unmatched. The CDR3 consists of 16 residues. Written as DNA, the CDR3 is TGCGCCAGCAGCCAGGACAGGGGAATAGAGGGCTACGAGCAGTACTTC. This translates into CASSQDRGIEGYEQYF.

The rearrangement links TRBV15 to TRBJ2-1; D is uncertain. The V gene's germline CDR1 is LNHNV and CDR2 YYDKDF (reference sequence). The CDR3 is made up of 12 amino acids. With 3 bases removed from V and 5 bases from J, the gap between germline ends came to 5 bases. CDR3: CATSRQNNEQFF. The DNA for the CDR3 is TGTGCCACCAGCAGGCAGAACAATGAGCAGTTCTTC.

The chain couples TRBV27 to TRBJ2-3; unclear D gene. Germline CDR1 reads MNHEY; CDR2 reads SMNVEV (reference sequence). The V gene lost 4 bases and the J gene lost 1 base, with 12 bases spanning the gap. This CDR3 comprises 15 residues. CDR3 amino acids: CASSSSSLGTDTQYF. Here the CDR3 DNA reads TGTGCCAGCAGTTCTTCAAGCCTTGGCACAGATACGCAGTATTTT.

This chain links TRBV27 with TRBJ1-4; 9 bases match TRBD1. Germline V gene data show CDR1 as MNHEY and CDR2 as SMNVEV (reference sequence). Trimming removed 5 bases from V and 6 bases from J; junction bases left unmatched: 4. The CDR3 totals 14 residues. CDR3 DNA sequence: TGTGCCAGCAGTCCGAGACAGGGGGATGAAAAACTGTTTTTT. Translation gives CASSPRQGDEKLFF.

The chain links TRBV4-1 to TRBJ2-3; 9 bases are shared with TRBD2. Trimming took 2 bases from V and 2 from J; bases not matched to a gene: 2. Germline-derived CDR1 and CDR2 are MGHRA and YSYEKL. The CDR3 is 15 residues long. Here the CDR3 DNA reads TGCGCCAGCAGCCAACTAGCGGGGACCACAGATACGCAGTATTTT. Translated: CASSQLAGTTDTQYF.

The chain has TRBV18 and TRBJ2-7; the match to TRBD1 covers 7 bases. The V and J ends lost 3 bases and 7 bases, in that order; junction bases with no gene match: 9. The CDR3 is 14 residues long. The V gene's germline CDR1 is KGHSH and CDR2 LQKENI. The CDR3 nucleotides read TGTGCCAGCTCACCCCAGAAGGGGGCCGAGGAGCAGTACTTC. Translation gives CASSPQKGAEEQYF.

This clone has just a few counts. The V and J genes are TRBV14 and TRBJ2-7; D is uncertain. The CDR3 contains 13 residues. Germline lookup yields CDR1 SGHDN and CDR2 FVKESK. Deletions cut 3 bases from V and 6 bases from J, with 12 bases between. CDR3 nucleotides: TGTGCCAGCAGCCAGACCCTTAGCTCCGAGCAGTACTTC. This sequence encodes CASSQTLSSEQYF.

This clone was found once. The chain employs TRBV14 and TRBJ1-2; the D is unclear. Between the trimmed V and J ends, which lost 2 bases and 1 base, there was a span of 11 bases. This CDR3 is 15 amino acids long. The V gene's germline CDR1 is SGHDN and CDR2 FVKESK. CDR3 protein: CASSQRPGDNYGYTF. In DNA, the CDR3 is TGTGCCAGCAGCCAAAGACCCGGGGATAACTATGGCTACACCTTC.

The CDR3, as DNA: TGCGCCAGCAGCTTGCCTGCCCAGGGAGAGACCCAGTACTTC. This translates into CASSLPAQGETQYF. The genes are TRBV5-1 and TRBJ2-5, with TRBD1 as a possible D gene (5 bases). V lost 1 base, J lost 4 bases, and 11 bases lay in between. CDR1 is SGHRS and CDR2 is YFSETQ in the germline V gene. CDR3 size: 14 residues.

Comments on this clone: One end of the junction varies from germline; a read error may be responsible. This rearrangement joins TRBV19 to TRBJ1-5; D is unresolved. The CDR3 totals 15 residues. CDR1 LNHDA and CDR2 SQIVND come from the germline V gene (reference sequence). The CDR3: CASSIPGYSNQPQNF. Here the CDR3 DNA reads TGTGCCAGTAGTATACCGGGTTATAGCAATCAGCCCCAGAATTTT.

The rearrangement links TRBV5-1 to TRBJ2-7; 11 bases are shared with TRBD2. CDR1 is SGHRS, CDR2 YFSETQ, per germline. The CDR3 length is 15 residues. After removal of 2 bases from V and 2 bases from J, the junction contained 3 bases not matched to a gene. CDR3 nucleotide sequence: TGCGCCAGCAGCTTTGGGACTAGCGGTCCCTACGAGCAGTACTTC. Protein product: CASSFGTSGPYEQYF.

In this sample, this clone turned up a few times. The rearrangement joins TRBV13 to TRBJ1-1; 9 positions agree with TRBD1. The CDR3 has 15 residues. Germline CDR1 is PRHDT and CDR2 is FYEKMQ (reference sequence). Germline trimming cut 4 bases from V and 3 bases from J; bases unmatched to any gene: 6. The CDR3 loop reads CASSSPTGGYTEAFF. The CDR3 nucleotides read TGTGCCAGCAGCTCGCCTACAGGGGGCTACACTGAAGCTTTCTTT.

The chain links TRBV6-1 to TRBJ2-5; D is perhaps TRBD2 (5 bases). The length of the CDR3 is 15 residues. The germline gives CDR1 MNHNS, CDR2 SASEGT. The V and J ends lost 7 bases and 0 bases respectively, with 15 bases between them. CDR3 in amino acids: CASTKMSGNQETQYF. CDR3 nucleotides: TGTGCCAGCACCAAGATGAGCGGAAACCAAGAGACCCAGTACTTC.

This clone has a single count. The chain combines TRBV5-1 with TRBJ2-5; 10 nucleotides align to TRBD1. The CDR3 is 14 amino acids. The V and J ends lost 4 bases and 5 bases, in that order; junction bases with no gene match: 5. The V gene's germline CDR1 is SGHRS and CDR2 YFSETQ. The CDR3 is CASSETGGFETQYF. Here the CDR3 DNA reads TGCGCCAGCAGCGAGACAGGGGGCTTTGAGACCCAGTACTTC.

CDR3 residues: CASSENGKETQYF. DNA for the CDR3: TGTGCCAGCAGTGAAAACGGGAAAGAGACCCAGTACTTC. V gene TRBV6-1 combines with J gene TRBJ2-5; tentative D call: TRBD2 (5 bases). Trimming removed 2 bases at V and 3 bases at J, with 7 bases between. The CDR3 has 13 amino acids. The germline gives CDR1 MNHNS, CDR2 SASEGT.

The V call is TRBV7-2, the J call TRBJ2-7, with unresolved D. This CDR3 is 14 amino acids long. Trimming pared 1 base from V and 2 bases from J, leaving 9 bases between. Looked up from germline, CDR1 is SGHTA and CDR2 is FQGNSA. The CDR3 region has the DNA TGTGCCAGCAGCTTAGGGAGTGCCACCTACGAGCAGTACTTC. It translates to CASSLGSATYEQYF.

The chain uses TRBV15 and TRBJ2-7, with 10 bases identical to TRBD2. CDR1 and CDR2 (germline): LNHNV, YYDKDF (reference sequence). Trimming cost V 1 base and J 0 bases; bases outside gene matches: 3. The CDR3 contains 16 residues. CDR3 loop: CATSRVASGSSYEQYF. As DNA, the CDR3 is TGTGCCACCAGCAGAGTGGCTAGCGGGAGCTCCTACGAGCAGTACTTC.